This T cell receptor beta chain was sequenced in a study of T cells after yellow fever vaccination. Overall study results and limits: Reappearance after the booster was observed for most primary-vaccination clones (about 96% CD4, roughly 90% CD8).

This CDR3 has 13 amino acids. V was clipped by 2 bases and J by 3 bases; unmatched bases: 3. Per germline, CDR1 GTSNPN and CDR2 SVGIG (reference sequence). In making TCR cDNA, 5'RACE template switching added a universal primer site and UMIs to it. Using its own MiXCR run on the 5' RACE reads, TCRdb lists one record per CDR3 protein. This sample has roughly 260,000 distinct CDR3 sequences, with under 15% found just once. This clonotype was seen a handful of times. Its antigen is undetermined. The sequence was collected from a young man who received the YFV17D yellow fever vaccine. The chain combines TRBV30 with TRBJ1-1; 7 bases align to TRBD1. Sequenced material: CD4+ T cells sorted from PBMCs, taken 45 days after the yellow fever booster vaccination. Here the CDR3 DNA reads TGTGCCTGGAGTCTCGACAGGGACACTGAAGCTTTCTTT. Translating gives CAWSLDRDTEAFF. The entire variable domain, with the rest obtained from reference TRBV30 and TRBJ1-1, is as follows: SQTIHQWPATLVQPVGSPLSLECTVEGTSNPNLYWYRQAAGRGLQLLFYSVGIGQISSEVPQNLSASRPQDRQFILSSKKLLLSDSGFYLCAWSLDRDTEAFFGQGTRLTVV.